The 5 T cell receptor beta chains listed next were all sequenced from one sample in a study of T cells after yellow fever vaccination. TCRdb itself ran the 5' RACE reads through MiXCR, one entry per CDR3 protein. The sample lists 250,000 to 300,000 distinct CDR3 sequences, 7.5% to 9.5% occurring once. The sequencing here drew on CD4+ T cells sorted from PBMCs, taken 5 days after the yellow fever booster vaccination. These receptors all come from a man younger than 35 who received the YFV17D yellow fever vaccine.

This chain links TRBV6-5 with TRBJ1-2; TRBD1 matches at 8 bases. CDR1 is MNHEY, CDR2 SVGAGI, per germline. The CDR3 is 13 residues long. V gave up 6 bases and J gave up 5 bases; unmatched junction bases: 5. The CDR3 protein is CASRRQGLYGYTF. CDR3 coding DNA: TGTGCCAGCAGAAGACAGGGGCTTTATGGCTACACCTTC.

This chain uses TRBV20-1 with TRBJ2-5, with a tentative D call TRBD2 (5 bases). The CDR3 is 13 amino acids. Germline V lookup: CDR1 DFQATT, CDR2 SNEGSKA (reference sequence). The ends were cut back, 8 bases at V and 2 bases at J, with 15 bases in the middle. DNA for the CDR3: TGCAGTCCCGCGCCCGGGGAGCAAGAGACCCAGTACTTC. It translates to CSPAPGEQETQYF.

This clonotype was counted a few times. The chain couples TRBV12-3 or TRBV12-4 to TRBJ2-5, with D perhaps TRBD2 (5 bases). The V gene lost 6 bases and the J gene lost 5 bases, with 16 bases spanning the gap. This CDR3 contains 14 residues. The CDR3 DNA follows: TGTGCCAGCAGCCCGGTCGGGGTGGGGGAGACCCAGTACTTC. This codes for CASSPVGVGETQYF.

This clonotype was counted a few times. The chain combines TRBV6-5 with TRBJ1-1; 11 bases agree with TRBD1. This CDR3 is 15 amino acids long. Germline assignment: CDR1 MNHEY and CDR2 SVGAGI. J gave up 3 bases and V 8 bases, and 8 bases lay outside the gene matches. In nucleotides, the CDR3 is TGTGCCAGCTCAGGACAGGGGGCAGGTGACACTGAAGCTTTCTTT. Translating gives CASSGQGAGDTEAFF.

This chain uses TRBV7-8 with TRBJ2-3; 9 bases align to TRBD1. The CDR3 contains 15 residues. Losses at the gene ends were 5 bases for V and 8 bases for J; bases not matched to a gene: 11. Germline V gene data show CDR1 as SGHVS and CDR2 as FQNEAQ. The CDR3 is CASSQGQGFRATQYF. CDR3 nucleotide sequence: TGTGCCAGCAGCCAGGGACAGGGTTTTCGGGCTACGCAGTATTTT. The full variable domain, with the rest looked up from reference TRBV7-8 and TRBJ2-3, is GAGVSQSPRYKVAKRGQDVALRCDPISGHVSLFWYQQALGQGPEFLTYFQNEAQLDKSGLPSDRFFAERPEGSVSTLKIQRTQQEDSAVYLCASSQGQGFRATQYFGPGTRLTVL.